The 15 T cell receptor beta chains presented below share a single source sample, sequenced in a study of T-cell reconstitution after alpha-beta-depleted transplantation in children. Researchers prepared the TCRbeta library using unique molecular identifiers, the study reports. TCRdb recomputed calls from the PCR reads with MiXCR, one row per CDR3 protein. The sample records some 840,000 distinct CDR3 sequences, 16% being singletons. The sequencing here drew on PBMCs, mostly from graft donor cells, taken 360 days after TCRalphabeta/CD19-depleted stem cell transplant. The receptor set was obtained from a male patient younger than 18 who had a stem cell transplant for acute lymphoblastic leukemia, so the T cells may come from the graft donor.

The table lists this clonotype with a few counts. The rearrangement links TRBV20-1 to TRBJ1-5; 9 bases are a match to TRBD1. After removal of 5 bases from V and 3 bases from J, the junction contained 5 bases not matched to a gene. From germline, CDR1 is DFQATT and CDR2 SNEGSKA (reference sequence). The CDR3 is 14 residues long. The CDR3 here is CSAYTGGLNQPQHF. In DNA form, the CDR3 reads TGCAGTGCTTATACAGGGGGCCTCAATCAGCCCCAGCATTTT.

The CDR3 region is CASSLIGGVGEQYF. The CDR3 coding sequence is TGTGCCAGCAGCTTAATAGGAGGGGTAGGCGAGCAGTACTTC. The chain joins TRBV7-9 to TRBJ2-7, with a possible D match to TRBD2 (6 bases). The CDR3 totals 14 residues. Germline V CDR1 and CDR2: SEHNR, FQNEAQ (reference sequence). V shed 2 bases and J shed 6 bases, with 14 bases lying between them. Filled out from reference TRBV7-9 and TRBJ2-7, the complete variable domain reads DTGVSQNPRHKITKRGQNVTFRCDPISEHNRLYWYRQTLGQGPEFLTYFQNEAQLEKSRLLSDRFSAERPKGSFSTLEIQRTEQGDSAMYLCASSLIGGVGEQYFGPGTRLTVT.

A few counts support this clonotype. This chain uses TRBV12-3 or TRBV12-4 with TRBJ1-5; D is ambiguous. V lost 6 bases, J lost 5 bases, and 14 bases lay in between. The CDR3 spans 14 residues. Here the CDR3 reads CASRPGRADQPQHF. CDR3 DNA: TGTGCCAGCAGACCCGGACGGGCCGATCAGCCCCAGCATTTT.

This rearrangement joins TRBV4-1 to TRBJ2-5; TRBD2 matches 12 bases. V dropped 1 base and J dropped 2; count of bases not matched to a gene: 14. Germline values: CDR1 MGHRA, CDR2 YSYEKL. The CDR3 is 20 residues long. The chain's CDR3 is CASSQARLAGGPSGQETQYF. The CDR3 nucleotides are TGCGCCAGCAGCCAAGCTCGCCTAGCGGGAGGGCCGTCAGGGCAAGAGACCCAGTACTTC.

This rearrangement joins TRBV19 to TRBJ2-1, with 9 bases that match TRBD2. CDR1 and CDR2 (germline): LNHDA, SQIVND (reference sequence). CDR3 length equals 16 residues. J gave up 6 bases and V 4 bases, and 10 bases lay outside the gene matches. This CDR3 reads CASSTKAGTSSNEQFF. The CDR3 region has the DNA TGTGCCAGTAGTACGAAAGCCGGGACTAGCAGCAATGAGCAGTTCTTC.

This clonotype has more than one count but fewer than ten. This sequence joins TRBV20-1 and TRBJ2-3, with a possible D match to TRBD2 (5 bases). The CDR3 consists of 13 residues. Germline values: CDR1 DFQATT, CDR2 SNEGSKA (reference sequence). V was pared by 0 bases and J by 10 bases, with 14 bases between. CDR3 DNA sequence: TGCAGTGCTAGAGATCGCGGGCCCCTCTCGCAGTATTTT. Translating gives CSARDRGPLSQYF.

This clonotype was seen repeatedly, ten times or more. The chain joins TRBV9 to TRBJ2-3, with D tentatively TRBD1 (6 bases). The CDR3 extends over 19 amino acids. Germline V gene sequence: CDR1 SGDLS, CDR2 YYNGEE. V gave up 1 base and J gave up 2 bases, with 23 bases separating them. The CDR3 here is CASSVWGTTSQGLTDTQYF. The CDR3 region has the DNA TGTGCCAGCAGCGTATGGGGGACAACTTCCCAAGGGCTCACAGATACGCAGTATTTT.

This chain joins TRBV25-1 and TRBJ1-3; no clear D. The CDR3 sequence is 13 residues long. CDR1 and CDR2 from the germline V gene are MGHDK and SYGVNS. V was shortened by 6 bases and J by 0 bases, with 6 bases between the two germline ends. The CDR3 nucleotides are TGTGCCAGCAGGGAGAGCTCTGGAAACACCATATATTTT. Its protein product is CASRESSGNTIYF.

The chain employs TRBV7-8 and TRBJ2-7; D gene ambiguous. CDR3 length equals 16 residues. The ends were cut back, 3 bases at V and 0 bases at J, with 15 bases in the middle. From germline, CDR1 is SGHVS and CDR2 FQNEAQ. The CDR3 coding sequence is TGTGCCAGCAGCTTGAGACTTTTTTTCACCTCCTACGAGCAGTACTTC. Protein sequence: CASSLRLFFTSYEQYF.

V and J are TRBV29-1 and TRBJ2-7, with TRBD2 matching over 10 bases. The CDR3 sequence is 13 residues long. The V gene's germline CDR1 is SQVTM and CDR2 ANQGSEA. Trimming at V came to 7 bases and at J to 4 bases, leaving 7 bases not matched to a gene. The CDR3 protein is CSARPSGSYEQYF. In DNA form, the CDR3 reads TGCAGCGCGCGCCCTAGCGGGAGTTACGAGCAGTACTTC.

In this sample, this clonotype turned up many times. The chain recombines TRBV5-1 with TRBJ2-7; D gene unclear. Germline CDR1 reads SGHRS; CDR2 reads YFSETQ. This CDR3 contains 13 residues. The V and J ends lost 0 bases and 1 base respectively, with 5 bases between them. CDR3 residues: CASSLGWSYEQYF. Here the CDR3 DNA reads TGCGCCAGCAGCTTGGGCTGGTCCTACGAGCAGTACTTC.

The sample holds a few counts of this clonotype. The genes are TRBV5-1 and TRBJ2-5, with D possibly being TRBD2 (5 bases). The V end was cut by 2 bases, the J end by 1 base, with 12 bases between. The CDR3 extends over 15 amino acids. Germline loops: CDR1 SGHRS, CDR2 YFSETQ. CDR3 residues: CASSLGGSTQETQYF. The CDR3 coding sequence is TGCGCCAGCAGCTTAGGCGGGTCTACCCAAGAGACCCAGTACTTC.

The chain recombines TRBV6-9 with TRBJ1-5; D is uncertain. The end of the DNA aligns better with TRBJ2-3, so the J call may be wrong. The CDR3 runs 9 residues. The germline V gene has CDR1 MNHGY and CDR2 SVAAGI. CDR3 protein: CASTQPQYF. The CDR3 bases are TGTGCCAGCACTCAGCCCCAGTATTTT.

V gene TRBV20-1 combines with J gene TRBJ2-7; D might be TRBD1 (5 bases). Trimming removed 4 bases at V and 1 base at J, with 17 bases between. The CDR3 contains 15 residues. Germline V gene lookup returns CDR1 DFQATT and CDR2 SNEGSKA (reference sequence). Here the CDR3 DNA reads TGCAGTGCTACCAGCCCCCGACAGCCGTCCTACGAGCAGTACTTC. Translated, it gives CSATSPRQPSYEQYF.

The chain uses TRBV14 and TRBJ1-4; maybe TRBD1 (5 bases). Germline V gene data show CDR1 as SGHDN and CDR2 as FVKESK. Trimming removed 0 bases from V and 6 bases from J, with 14 bases in between. The CDR3 totals 16 residues. CDR3 amino acids: CASSQDHRDAHEKLFF. The CDR3 coding sequence is TGTGCCAGCAGCCAAGATCACCGGGACGCGCATGAAAAACTGTTTTTT.